Below are 10 T cell receptor beta chains sequenced from a single sample in a study of regulatory T cells in long-lasting Graves disease. For TCR beta, libraries came from iRepertoire HTBI primers and Arm-PCR of CDR3 regions. A single record per CDR3 protein comes from TCRdb applying MiXCR to the multiplex PCR reads. The sample holds 550,000 to 700,000 distinct CDR3 sequences, roughly 15% seen once. As to time point: newly diagnosed GD, antithyroid drugs for less than 3 months. PBMC RNA was the source of the TCR library. This same sample was also part of a study on T cells in Graves' hyperthyroidism and ophthalmopathy.

The sequenced sample was peripheral blood mononuclear cells (PBMCs), obtained at new diagnosis, from a patient treated with antithyroid drugs. Receptors were obtained from a man aged 18-30 years with Graves disease.

This clonotype has a handful of counts. This sequence joins TRBV4-1 and TRBJ1-1; D not resolved. Trimming pared 0 bases from V and 7 bases from J, leaving 9 bases between. The length of the CDR3 is 13 residues. The V gene's germline CDR1 is MGHRA and CDR2 YSYEKL. CDR3 amino acids: CASSQDLNLEAFF. The DNA of the CDR3 is TGCGCCAGCAGCCAAGACCTTAATCTTGAAGCTTTCTTT.

The rearrangement uses TRBV5-1 and TRBJ2-1; the D gene is possibly TRBD2 (5 bases). The ends were cut back, 1 base at V and 10 bases at J, with 12 bases in the middle. The germline V gene has CDR1 SGHRS and CDR2 YFSETQ. The CDR3 runs 13 residues. CDR3 protein: CASSLSLAWEQFF. CDR3 sequence (DNA): TGCGCCAGCAGCTTGTCCCTAGCCTGGGAGCAGTTCTTC.

The chain has TRBV5-1 and TRBJ2-2, with TRBD2 matching 7 bases. Unmatched junction bases numbered 10, after V lost 1 base and J lost 1 base. CDR1 is SGHRS and CDR2 is YFSETQ in the germline V gene. This CDR3 is 18 amino acids long. The CDR3 region is CASSLRASGGLNTGELFF. The CDR3 region has the DNA TGCGCCAGCAGCTTGAGGGCTAGCGGAGGGCTGAACACCGGGGAGCTGTTTTTT.

This clonotype has just a few counts. This chain connects TRBV18 to TRBJ2-1, with D possibly being TRBD2 (6 bases). CDR1 and CDR2 from the germline V gene are KGHSH and LQKENI. The CDR3 is 15 amino acids. V was cut by 2 bases and J by 10 bases, with 18 bases left in between. The CDR3 DNA is TGTGCCAGCTCACCATTGATGGGTAGCGGAGACGAGCAGTTCTTC. Its protein is CASSPLMGSGDEQFF.

This clonotype showed up just a few times. The chain employs TRBV7-6 and TRBJ1-2; no definite D call. V was trimmed by 4 bases and J by 2 bases, leaving 20 bases between them. This CDR3 is built from 17 residues. Germline-derived CDR1 and CDR2 are SGHVS and FNYEAQ. CDR3 in DNA: TGTGCCAGCAGCTCAATAGAGGACCGCGGGAGGAACTATGGCTACACCTTC. This sequence encodes CASSSIEDRGRNYGYTF.

This clonotype was seen only a few times. V usage is TRBV9 and J usage is TRBJ1-2; 8 bases are a match to TRBD1. CDR1 SGDLS and CDR2 YYNGEE come from the germline V gene. Trimming cost V 4 bases and J 0 bases; bases outside gene matches: 8. CDR3 length: 16 residues. CDR3 nucleotide sequence: TGTGCCAGCAGCCCCCAGACAGGGGTGGCTAACTATGGCTACACCTTC. Its translation is CASSPQTGVANYGYTF.

J is TRBJ2-7 and V is TRBV7-9, with 14 positions matching TRBD2. Germline V CDR1 and CDR2: SEHNR, FQNEAQ (reference sequence). Losses at the gene ends were 5 bases for V and 6 bases for J; bases not matched to a gene: 9. This CDR3 is 16 amino acids long. The CDR3 DNA reads as TGTGCCAGCAGCCTCGGACTAGCGGGAGGTGAAAGCGAGCAGTACTTC. Encoded protein: CASSLGLAGGESEQYF. Filled out from reference TRBV7-9 and TRBJ2-7, the complete variable domain reads DTGVSQNPRHKITKRGQNVTFRCDPISEHNRLYWYRQTLGQGPEFLTYFQNEAQLEKSRLLSDRFSAERPKGSFSTLEIQRTEQGDSAMYLCASSLGLAGGESEQYFGPGTRLTVT.

This clonotype has ten or more counts. The V gene is TRBV2, the J gene TRBJ2-3; a weak D match, TRBD1 (5 bases). Trimming removed 7 bases at V and 0 bases at J, with 14 bases between. Germline V gene lookup returns CDR1 SNHLY and CDR2 FYNNEI. CDR3 length: 15 residues. The CDR3 sequence is CASILDTSSTDTQYF. The CDR3 DNA follows: TGTGCCAGCATCCTGGACACTTCAAGCACAGATACGCAGTATTTT.

The rearrangement links TRBV4-1 to TRBJ1-1; maybe TRBD1 (5 bases). With 0 bases removed from V and 4 bases from J, the gap between germline ends came to 12 bases. Looked up from germline, CDR1 is MGHRA and CDR2 is YSYEKL. This CDR3 contains 15 residues. The CDR3 coding sequence is TGCGCCAGCAGCCAAGAGGGTGGACAACGCACTGAAGCTTTCTTT. It translates to CASSQEGGQRTEAFF.

Only a few counts were recorded for this clonotype. This chain links TRBV19 with TRBJ1-5; 7 nucleotides agree with TRBD1. The germline V gene has CDR1 LNHDA and CDR2 SQIVND (reference sequence). V dropped 4 bases and J dropped 5; count of bases not matched to a gene: 8. CDR3 length: 15 amino acids. In nucleotides, the CDR3 is TGTGCCAGTAGTAGACGACAGGGCGGGCATCAGCCCCAGCATTTT. This gives the protein CASSRRQGGHQPQHF.